This T cell receptor (beta chain) was captured in a study of early stage breast cancer tumors. This clone was seen once. The assay was immunoSEQ multiplex PCR, and TCRdb's table has in-frame clones only and misses some. The table lists about 53,000 clones, about 89% of them singletons, with 4.5% to 5% in the top ten. Trimming shortened V by 5 bases and J by 5 bases, and 9 bases separated the two germline ends. CDR1 is KGHSH, CDR2 LQKENI, per germline. The CDR3 consists of 12 residues. Sequenced: blood. This TCR was sampled from a person aged 65 to 85 with breast cancer. V is TRBV18 and J is TRBJ1-2, with D tentatively TRBD1 (5 bases). The CDR3 is CASSAGLYGYTF. The CDR3 region has the DNA TGTGCCAGCTCAGCAGGGCTATATGGCTACACCTTC.